A single sample is the source of the 9 T cell receptor beta chains below, sequenced in a study of control samples from healthy donors and cancer patients. The data were produced by immunoSEQ multiplex PCR, yet TCRdb's version contains in-frame clones alone and is incomplete. Among 120,000 to 150,000 clones listed, 75% to 95% were seen once. The sample was blood. The receptors come from a man aged 18 to 29 in good health.

The V call is TRBV30, the J call TRBJ1-1; 11 positions match TRBD1. The V gene's germline CDR1 is GTSNPN and CDR2 SVGIG (reference sequence). The V segment lost 4 bases and the J segment 4 bases; nucleotides outside the gene matches: 17. This CDR3 is built from 18 residues. CDR3 residues: CAWNGQGALFEISTEAFF. CDR3 coding DNA: TGTGCCTGGAACGGACAGGGGGCGCTTTTTGAGATATCCACTGAAGCTTTCTTT.

This chain connects TRBV6-5 to TRBJ2-5; 8 bases fit TRBD1. Germline CDR1 MNHEY, CDR2 SVGAGI. After removal of 6 bases from V and 2 bases from J, the junction contained 5 bases not matched to a gene. The CDR3 consists of 14 residues. DNA of the CDR3: TGTGCCAGCAGCCTAAACAGGGGGCAAGAGACCCAGTACTTC. Translated: CASSLNRGQETQYF.

The V gene is TRBV29-1, the J gene TRBJ1-5, with TRBD1 matching over 7 bases. The J segment lost 6 bases and the V segment lost 4 bases, leaving 9 bases of the junction unmatched. The V gene's germline CDR1 is SQVTM and CDR2 ANQGSEA. The CDR3 is 14 residues long. CDR3 region: CSVVLGQQGQPQHF. The CDR3 coding sequence is TGCAGCGTTGTCCTGGGACAGCAGGGTCAGCCCCAGCATTTT.

The chain combines TRBV5-1 with TRBJ2-1; TRBD1 agrees at 11 bases. The CDR3 covers 14 residues. Germline trimming cut 2 bases from V and 7 bases from J; bases unmatched to any gene: 2. Germline V gene data show CDR1 as SGHRS and CDR2 as YFSETQ. The CDR3, as DNA: TGCGCCAGCAGCTTAGGACAGGGGGCAAATGAGCAGTTCTTC. It translates to CASSLGQGANEQFF.

The chain is built from TRBV6-2 or TRBV6-3 and TRBJ2-7; D is perhaps TRBD1 or TRBD2 (5 bases each). The CDR3 loop spans 14 amino acids. V gave up 5 bases and J gave up 0 bases, with 11 bases separating them. Per the germline V gene, CDR1 is MNHEY and CDR2 is SVGEGT. The DNA for the CDR3 is TGTGCCAGCAGTGGGACCGAGCTCTCCTACGAGCAGTACTTC. Protein sequence: CASSGTELSYEQYF.

The chain combines TRBV11-1 with TRBJ2-5, with 9 positions matching TRBD1. The CDR3 covers 15 residues. Losses at the gene ends were 5 bases for V and 5 bases for J; bases not matched to a gene: 9. CDR1 is SGHAT and CDR2 is FQDESV in the germline V gene (reference sequence). As DNA, the CDR3 is TGTGCCAGCAGCATTCGACAGGGGGGATCGGAGACCCAGTACTTC. This encodes CASSIRQGGSETQYF.

The J gene is TRBJ1-4, the V gene TRBV6-6; D not resolved. V lost 0 bases and J 9 bases, leaving 14 bases between the germline ends. The germline CDR1 and CDR2 sequences are MNHNY and SVGAGI (reference sequence). There are 15 residues in the CDR3. The CDR3 loop is CASSYSTNGWQKLFF. CDR3 bases: TGTGCCAGCAGTTACTCGACTAACGGGTGGCAAAAACTGTTTTTT.

The chain combines TRBV7-2 with TRBJ2-6; D is possibly TRBD2 (5 bases). Germline V lookup: CDR1 SGHTA, CDR2 FQGNSA. The CDR3 extends over 14 amino acids. The V end lost 5 bases, the J end lost 2 bases, and 7 bases lay between the germline ends. The CDR3 spells CASSAGAGANVLTF. In DNA form, the CDR3 reads TGTGCCAGCAGCGCCGGGGCTGGGGCCAACGTCCTGACTTTC.

This chain uses TRBV30 with TRBJ1-1; D possibly corresponds to TRBD1 (5 bases). The V gene lost 3 bases and the J gene lost 2 bases, with 10 bases spanning the gap. The germline CDR1 and CDR2 sequences are GTSNPN and SVGIG (reference sequence). The CDR3 covers 13 residues. For the CDR3, the DNA is TGTGCCTGGAGCCGAGGGGTTAACACTGAAGCTTTCTTT. This sequence encodes CAWSRGVNTEAFF.